The clone carrying this T cell receptor (beta chain) appeared many times. The source of the sample is a study of Graves' ophthalmopathy and Graves' hyperthyroidism. This CDR3 comprises 14 residues. Per the germline V gene, CDR1 is MDHEN and CDR2 is SYDVKM. Trimming pared 6 bases from V and 4 bases from J, leaving 13 bases between. Beta-chain TCR CDR3 regions were amplified from RNA transcripts. Scientists carried out first-round RT-PCR using HTBI primers and then a second-round multiplex PCR. A single record per CDR3 protein comes from TCRdb applying MiXCR to the multiplex PCR reads. The sample consists of about 620,000 distinct CDR3 sequences, over 20% of them appearing once.

The sample taken for sequencing was peripheral blood. The chain couples TRBV28 to TRBJ1-5; weak D call: TRBD1 (5 bases). The sequence was obtained from a woman aged 18-30 years with stable Graves' hyperthyroidism. Some clones in this sample may be carry-over from other donors' samples. CDR3 sequence reads: CASSHGAGNQPQHF. The CDR3 nucleotides read TGTGCCAGCAGCCATGGGGCGGGGAATCAGCCCCAGCATTTT.